The 6 T cell receptor beta chains reported below all come from one sample, sequenced in a study of chemoradiotherapy in HPV16-positive cancers. The assay was immunoSEQ multiplex PCR, and TCRdb's table has in-frame clones only and misses some. Among 12,000 or so clones listed, more than 60% were seen once. The sample was gathered from a patient who underwent chemoradiotherapy. These receptors all stem from a human donor with HPV-associated anogenital cancer.

This chain joins TRBV19 and TRBJ1-5; D unclear. The CDR3 loop spans 16 amino acids. CDR1 is LNHDA, CDR2 SQIVND, per germline (reference sequence). V lost 7 bases and J 1 base, leaving 17 bases between the germline ends. CDR3 residues: CASTVTITGSNQPQHF. CDR3 in DNA: TGTGCCAGTACCGTAACTATAACCGGGAGCAATCAGCCCCAGCATTTT.

The chain joins TRBV18 to TRBJ2-2, with 10 positions matching TRBD1. Germline V gene lookup returns CDR1 KGHSH and CDR2 LQKENI. This CDR3 has 17 amino acids. Germline trimming cut 5 bases from V and 4 bases from J; bases unmatched to any gene: 10. CDR3 bases: TGTGCCAGCTCATGGGACAGGGGACGGTGGAGCACCGGGGAGCTGTTTTTT. The encoded protein is CASSWDRGRWSTGELFF.

The V call is TRBV6-5, the J call TRBJ1-2; D gene ambiguous. Germline loops: CDR1 MNHEY, CDR2 SVGAGI. The CDR3 extends over 13 amino acids. V lost 4 bases and J lost 7, with 13 bases in between. CDR3 coding DNA: TGTGCCAGCAGTTCTCGACGAACCAGTGGCTACACCTTC. Translated, it gives CASSSRRTSGYTF.

This clone was picked up a small number of times. This sequence joins TRBV7-9 and TRBJ1-2; 9 bases are shared with TRBD1. The CDR3 runs 13 residues. The junction had 7 bases not matched to a gene; V was cut back by 6 bases and J by 8 bases. In germline, CDR1 is SEHNR, CDR2 FQNEAQ (reference sequence). The CDR3 nucleotides are TGTGCCAGCAGTTTCGACAGGGGGGGCGGCTACACCTTC. It codes for CASSFDRGGGYTF. Based on the CDR3 plus reference TRBV7-9 and TRBJ1-2, the full variable domain is DTGVSQNPRHKITKRGQNVTFRCDPISEHNRLYWYRQTLGQGPEFLTYFQNEAQLEKSRLLSDRFSAERPKGSFSTLEIQRTEQGDSAMYLCASSFDRGGGYTFGSGTRLTVV.

The chain couples TRBV5-6 to TRBJ1-2; maybe TRBD1 (5 bases). Germline values: CDR1 SGHDT, CDR2 YYEEEE. Between the trimmed V and J ends, which lost 3 bases and 1 base, there was a span of 13 bases. The CDR3 is 15 amino acids. The CDR3: CASSWGVWSNYGYTF. For the CDR3, the DNA is TGTGCCAGCAGCTGGGGGGTCTGGAGTAACTATGGCTACACCTTC.

This chain joins TRBV11-2 and TRBJ2-1, with 8 nucleotides matching TRBD2. CDR1 is SGHAT and CDR2 is FQNNGV in the germline V gene. V lost 4 bases to trimming and J lost 0 bases; unmatched junction nucleotides: 11. The CDR3 covers 18 residues. Here the CDR3 reads CASSSRGGIGGSYNEQFF. The DNA of the CDR3 is TGTGCCAGCAGCTCCCGGGGGGGGATCGGGGGCTCCTACAATGAGCAGTTCTTC.